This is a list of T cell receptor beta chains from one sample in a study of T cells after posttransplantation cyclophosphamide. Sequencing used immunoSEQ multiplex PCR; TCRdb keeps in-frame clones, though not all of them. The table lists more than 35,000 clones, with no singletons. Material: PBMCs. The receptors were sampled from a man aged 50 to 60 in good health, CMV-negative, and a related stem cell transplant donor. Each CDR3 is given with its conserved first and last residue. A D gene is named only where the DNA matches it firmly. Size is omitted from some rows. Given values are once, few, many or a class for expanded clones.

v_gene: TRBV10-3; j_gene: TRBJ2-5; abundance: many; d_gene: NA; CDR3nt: TGTGCCATCAAAGCAGAGACCCAGTACTTC; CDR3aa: CAIKAETQYF
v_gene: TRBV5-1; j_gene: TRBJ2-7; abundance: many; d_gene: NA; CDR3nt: TGCGCCAGCAGCCCCGGTTTAACCGAGCAGTACTTC; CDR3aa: CASSPGLTEQYF
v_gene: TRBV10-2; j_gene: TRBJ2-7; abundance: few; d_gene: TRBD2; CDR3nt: TGCGCCAGCAGTGAAGGGACTAGCGGGATTCCCTACGAGCAGTACTTC; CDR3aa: CASSEGTSGIPYEQYF
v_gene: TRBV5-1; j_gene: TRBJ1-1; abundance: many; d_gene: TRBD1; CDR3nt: TGCGCCAGCAGCTGGACCGGACAGGACACTGAAGCTTTCTTT; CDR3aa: CASSWTGQDTEAFF
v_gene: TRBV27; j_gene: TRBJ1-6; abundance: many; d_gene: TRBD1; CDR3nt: TGTGCCAGCAGCCGGGACAGGCCTACTAATTCACCCCTCCACTTT; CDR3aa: CASSRDRPTNSPLHF
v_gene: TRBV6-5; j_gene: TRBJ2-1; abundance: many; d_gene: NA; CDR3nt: TGTGCCAGCAGTTTCACGAGCCGGGGAGCTGAGCAGTTCTTC; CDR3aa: CASSFTSRGAEQFF
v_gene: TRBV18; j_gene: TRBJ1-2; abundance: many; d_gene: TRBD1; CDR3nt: TGTGCCAGCTCACGTCAGACAGGGGCCTTACAGTATGGCTACACCTTC; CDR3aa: CASSRQTGALQYGYTF
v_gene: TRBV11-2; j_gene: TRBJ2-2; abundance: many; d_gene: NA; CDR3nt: TGTGCCAGCAGCCCCCGGGCAGGACACTCAAACACCGGGGAGCTGTTTTTT; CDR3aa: CASSPRAGHSNTGELFF
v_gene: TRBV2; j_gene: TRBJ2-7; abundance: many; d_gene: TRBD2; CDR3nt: TGTGCCAGCAGTGGCGGGGGGAGTATCCACGAGCAGTACTTC; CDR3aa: CASSGGGSIHEQYF
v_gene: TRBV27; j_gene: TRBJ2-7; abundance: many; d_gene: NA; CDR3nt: TGTGCCAGCAGTACGCCTCAGGGTCCTTCTTCGTTGAGGTACTTC; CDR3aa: CASSTPQGPSSLRYF
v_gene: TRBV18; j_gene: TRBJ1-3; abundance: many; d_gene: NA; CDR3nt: TGTGCCAGCTCACCAGGGGGAGGACCTGGAAACACCATATATTTT; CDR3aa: CASSPGGGPGNTIYF
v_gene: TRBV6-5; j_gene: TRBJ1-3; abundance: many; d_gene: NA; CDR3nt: TGTGCCAGCGGAGGAGAGGGAAACACCATATATTTT; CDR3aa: CASGGEGNTIYF
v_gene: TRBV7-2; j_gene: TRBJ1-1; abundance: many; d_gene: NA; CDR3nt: TGTGCCAGCAGGCCCCCTGGGAGTACGTTGGCCACTGAAGCTTTCTTT; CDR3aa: CASRPPGSTLATEAFF
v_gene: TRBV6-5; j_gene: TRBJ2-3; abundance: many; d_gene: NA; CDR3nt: TGTGCCAGCAGGATTAGCGGTATAGGAGATACGCAGTATTTT; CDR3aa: CASRISGIGDTQYF
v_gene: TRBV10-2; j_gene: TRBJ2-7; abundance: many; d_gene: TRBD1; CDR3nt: TGCGCCAGCAGTACCCGACAGGGGGCTATCTACGAGCAGTACTTC; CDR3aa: CASSTRQGAIYEQYF
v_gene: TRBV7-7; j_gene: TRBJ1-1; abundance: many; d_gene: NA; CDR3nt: TGTGCTAGCAGCTTTCACCTTTTTTCGCGGATTTCGACTGAAGCTTTCTTT; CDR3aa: CASSFHLFSRISTEAFF
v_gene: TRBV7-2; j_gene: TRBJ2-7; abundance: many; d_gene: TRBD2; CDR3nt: TGTGCCAGCAGCCCAGGTGCATTAGCGGGAAAGAAGCAGTACTTC; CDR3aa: CASSPGALAGKKQYF
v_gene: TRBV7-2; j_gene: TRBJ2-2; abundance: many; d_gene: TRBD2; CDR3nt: TGTGCCAGCAGCCTAGGACCCTCTAGCGGGGGGAGCGGGGAGCTGTTTTTT; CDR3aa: CASSLGPSSGGSGELFF
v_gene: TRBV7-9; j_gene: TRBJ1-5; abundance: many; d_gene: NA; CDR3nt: TGTGCCAGCAGCTGGACAGGCAATCAGCCCCAGCATTTT; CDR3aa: CASSWTGNQPQHF
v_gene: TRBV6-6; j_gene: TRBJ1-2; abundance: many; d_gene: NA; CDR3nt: TGTGCCAGCACCGATTGGCCGGGGGTCTATGGCTACACCTTC; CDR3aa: CASTDWPGVYGYTF
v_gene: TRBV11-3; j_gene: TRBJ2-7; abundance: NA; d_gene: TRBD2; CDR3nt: TGTGCCAGCAGCTTAAGCGGGAGGGCGTACGAGCAGTACTTC; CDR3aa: CASSLSGRAYEQYF
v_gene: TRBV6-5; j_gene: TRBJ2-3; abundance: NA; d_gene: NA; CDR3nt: TGTGCCAGCAGTTGGGGCGGGGGCTCCACAGATACGCAGTATTTT; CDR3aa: CASSWGGGSTDTQYF
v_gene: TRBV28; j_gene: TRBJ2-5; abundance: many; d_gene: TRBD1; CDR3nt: TGTGCCAGCAGTCCCACAGGGGCCGGAGAGACCCAGTACTTC; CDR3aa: CASSPTGAGETQYF
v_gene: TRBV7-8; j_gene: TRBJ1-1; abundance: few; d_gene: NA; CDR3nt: TGTGCCAGCAGCCCGGACAGACGCACTGAAGCTTTCTTT; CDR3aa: CASSPDRRTEAFF
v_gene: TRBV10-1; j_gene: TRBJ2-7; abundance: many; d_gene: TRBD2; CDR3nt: TGCGCCAGCAGTGGAAGCGGGAGGGCCCGGGGGGAGCAGTACTTC; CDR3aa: CASSGSGRARGEQYF
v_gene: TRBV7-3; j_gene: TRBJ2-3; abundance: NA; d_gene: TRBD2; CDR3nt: TGTGCCAGCAGCTTAATTGTTAGCGGGCATACGCAGTATTTT; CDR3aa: CASSLIVSGHTQYF
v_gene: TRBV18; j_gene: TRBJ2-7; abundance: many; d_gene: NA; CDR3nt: TGTGCCAGCTCACCGACAGCTGACGAGCAGTACTTC; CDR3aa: CASSPTADEQYF
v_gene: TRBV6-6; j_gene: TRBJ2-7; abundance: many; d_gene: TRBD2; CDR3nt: TGTGCCAGCAGTTACGCAGGGACTACCGAGCAGTACTTC; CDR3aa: CASSYAGTTEQYF
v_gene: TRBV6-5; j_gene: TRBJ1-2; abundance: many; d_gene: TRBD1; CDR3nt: TGTGCCAGCAGCCTTGGTGGGACAGTCTATGGCTACACCTTC; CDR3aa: CASSLGGTVYGYTF
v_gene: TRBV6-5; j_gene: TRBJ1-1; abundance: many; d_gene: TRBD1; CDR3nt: TGTGCCAGCAGTTACTCGGACAGGATTCCGAACACTGAAGCTTTCTTT; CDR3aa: CASSYSDRIPNTEAFF
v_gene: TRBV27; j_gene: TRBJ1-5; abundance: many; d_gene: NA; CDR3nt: TGTGCCAGCAGCGAACAGGGTTGGGTTCCGGACGGCAATCAGCCCCAGCATTTT; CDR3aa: CASSEQGWVPDGNQPQHF
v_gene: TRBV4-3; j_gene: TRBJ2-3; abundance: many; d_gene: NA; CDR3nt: TGCGCCAGCAGCCAAGGTTCAGGGGCAGATACGCAGTATTTT; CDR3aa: CASSQGSGADTQYF
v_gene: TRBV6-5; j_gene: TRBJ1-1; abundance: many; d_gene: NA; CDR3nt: TGTGCCAGCCACGGACGGGACTTCAACACTGAAGCTTTCTTT; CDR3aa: CASHGRDFNTEAFF
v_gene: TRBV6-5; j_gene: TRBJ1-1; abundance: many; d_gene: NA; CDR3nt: TGTGCCAGCAGTTACTCATCGACAGGCGGGGGTGAAGCTTTCTTT; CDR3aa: CASSYSSTGGGEAFF
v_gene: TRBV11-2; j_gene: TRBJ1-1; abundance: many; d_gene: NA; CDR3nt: TGTGCCAGCAGCTTAGACAGAAACACTGAAGCTTTCTTT; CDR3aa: CASSLDRNTEAFF
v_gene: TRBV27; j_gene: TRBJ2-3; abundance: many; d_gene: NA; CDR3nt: TGTGCCAGCAGTTTATCCACGGCCAGGGTCACGCAGTATTTT; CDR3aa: CASSLSTARVTQYF
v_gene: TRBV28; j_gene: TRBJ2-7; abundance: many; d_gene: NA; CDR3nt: TGTGCCAGCAGTTTCTTTCCGGGTCCCAGGGGCTCCTACGAGCAGTACTTC; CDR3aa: CASSFFPGPRGSYEQYF
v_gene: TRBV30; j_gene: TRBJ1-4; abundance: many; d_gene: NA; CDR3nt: TGTGCCTGGGGGGAGAGGGGGTCCCAATCAACTAATGAAAAACTGTTTTTT; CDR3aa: CAWGERGSQSTNEKLFF
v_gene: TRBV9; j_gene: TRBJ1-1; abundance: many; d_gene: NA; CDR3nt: TGTGCCAGCAGCGGTCTAGGGACTACGAACACTGAAGCTTTCTTT; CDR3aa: CASSGLGTTNTEAFF
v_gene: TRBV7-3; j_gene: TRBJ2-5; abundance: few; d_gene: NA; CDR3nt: TGTGCCAGCAGCTTAGGTAGTATGGGGCAAGGAGAGCAGTACTTC; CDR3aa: CASSLGSMGQGEQYF